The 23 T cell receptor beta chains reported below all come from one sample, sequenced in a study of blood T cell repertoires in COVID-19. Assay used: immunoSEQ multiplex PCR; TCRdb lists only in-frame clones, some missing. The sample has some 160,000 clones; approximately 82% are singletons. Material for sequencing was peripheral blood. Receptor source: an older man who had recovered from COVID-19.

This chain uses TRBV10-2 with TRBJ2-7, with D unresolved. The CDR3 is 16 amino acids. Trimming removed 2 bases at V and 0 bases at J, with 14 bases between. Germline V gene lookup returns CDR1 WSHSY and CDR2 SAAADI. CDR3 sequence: CASSEPNAKSSYEQYF. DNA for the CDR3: TGCGCCAGCAGTGAGCCGAACGCTAAGAGCTCCTACGAGCAGTACTTC.

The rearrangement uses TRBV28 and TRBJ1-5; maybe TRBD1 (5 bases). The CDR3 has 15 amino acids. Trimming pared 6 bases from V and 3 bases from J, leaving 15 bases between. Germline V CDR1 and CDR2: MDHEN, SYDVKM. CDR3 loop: CASSPRGTANQPQHF. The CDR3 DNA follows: TGTGCCAGCAGCCCCCGGGGGACTGCCAATCAGCCCCAGCATTTT.

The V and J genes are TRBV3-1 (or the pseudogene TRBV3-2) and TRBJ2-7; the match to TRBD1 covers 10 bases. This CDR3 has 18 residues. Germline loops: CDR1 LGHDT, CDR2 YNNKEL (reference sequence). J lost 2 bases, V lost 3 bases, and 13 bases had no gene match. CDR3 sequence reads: CASSHPNLDRGLTYEQYF. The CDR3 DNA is TGTGCCAGCAGCCACCCAAACTTAGACAGGGGGCTCACCTACGAGCAGTACTTC.

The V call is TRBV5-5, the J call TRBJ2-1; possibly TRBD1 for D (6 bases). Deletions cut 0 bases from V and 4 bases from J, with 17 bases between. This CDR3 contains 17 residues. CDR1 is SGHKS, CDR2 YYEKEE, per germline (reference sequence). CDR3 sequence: CASSLDPDRRLYNEQFF. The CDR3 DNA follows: TGTGCCAGCAGCTTGGATCCCGACAGGCGATTATACAATGAGCAGTTCTTC.

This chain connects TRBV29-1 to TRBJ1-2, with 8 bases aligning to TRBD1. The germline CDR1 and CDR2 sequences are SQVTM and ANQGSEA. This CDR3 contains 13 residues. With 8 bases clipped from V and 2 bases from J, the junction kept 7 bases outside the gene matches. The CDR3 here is CSTRTGSNYGYTF. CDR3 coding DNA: TGCAGCACCAGGACAGGGTCGAACTATGGCTACACCTTC.

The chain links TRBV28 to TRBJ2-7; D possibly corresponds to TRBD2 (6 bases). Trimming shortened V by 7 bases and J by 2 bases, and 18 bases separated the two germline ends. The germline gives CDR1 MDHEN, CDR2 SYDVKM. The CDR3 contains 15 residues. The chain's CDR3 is CASTNQGGVPYEQYF. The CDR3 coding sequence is TGTGCCAGCACCAATCAGGGCGGGGTGCCCTACGAGCAGTACTTC. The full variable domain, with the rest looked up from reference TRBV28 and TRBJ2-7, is DVKVTQSSRYLVKRTGEKVFLECVQDMDHENMFWYRQDPGLGLRLIYFSYDVKMKEKGDIPEGYSVSREKKERFSLILESASTNQTSMYLCASTNQGGVPYEQYFGPGTRLTVT.

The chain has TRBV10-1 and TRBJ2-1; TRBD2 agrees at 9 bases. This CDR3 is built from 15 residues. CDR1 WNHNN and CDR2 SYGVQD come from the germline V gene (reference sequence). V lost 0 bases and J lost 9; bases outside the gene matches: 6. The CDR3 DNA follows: TGCGCCAGCAGTGAGTCGATAGCGGGAGCCGGTGAGCAGTTCTTC. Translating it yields CASSESIAGAGEQFF.

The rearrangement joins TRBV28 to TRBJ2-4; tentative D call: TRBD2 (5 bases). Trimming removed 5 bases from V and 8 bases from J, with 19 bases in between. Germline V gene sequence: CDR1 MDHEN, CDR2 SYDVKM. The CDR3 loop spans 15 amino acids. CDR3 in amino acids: CASSILSLAGDIQYF. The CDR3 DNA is TGTGCCAGCAGTATACTTAGTTTAGCCGGGGACATTCAGTACTTC.

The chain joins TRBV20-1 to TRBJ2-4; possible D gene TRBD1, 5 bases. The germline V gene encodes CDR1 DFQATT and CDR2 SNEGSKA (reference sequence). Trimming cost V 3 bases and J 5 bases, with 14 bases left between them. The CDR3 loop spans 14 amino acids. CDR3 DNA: TGCAGTGCTAGTCCACAGGTCGGCCAAAACATTCAGTACTTC. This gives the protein CSASPQVGQNIQYF.

CDR3 protein: CASSPTGSKTQYF. In nucleotides, the CDR3 is TGTGCCAGCAGCCCCACGGGTAGCAAGACCCAGTACTTC. The chain employs TRBV5-4 and TRBJ2-5; D remains unclear. The CDR3 runs 13 residues. Trimming pared 4 bases from V and 6 bases from J, leaving 13 bases between. From germline, CDR1 is SGHNT and CDR2 YYREEE (reference sequence).

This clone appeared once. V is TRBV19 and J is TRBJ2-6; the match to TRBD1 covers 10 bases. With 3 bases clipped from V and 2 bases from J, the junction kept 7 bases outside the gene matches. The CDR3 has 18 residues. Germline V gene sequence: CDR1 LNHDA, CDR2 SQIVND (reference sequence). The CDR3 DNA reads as TGTGCCAGTAGTATGGTGGGGGACAGGGGAACTGGGGCCAACGTCCTGACTTTC. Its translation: CASSMVGDRGTGANVLTF. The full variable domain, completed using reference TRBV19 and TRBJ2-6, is DGGITQSPKYLFRKEGQNVTLSCEQNLNHDAMYWYRQDPGQGLRLIYYSQIVNDFQKGDIAEGYSVSREKKESFPLTVTSAQKNPTAFYLCASSMVGDRGTGANVLTFGAGSRLTVL.

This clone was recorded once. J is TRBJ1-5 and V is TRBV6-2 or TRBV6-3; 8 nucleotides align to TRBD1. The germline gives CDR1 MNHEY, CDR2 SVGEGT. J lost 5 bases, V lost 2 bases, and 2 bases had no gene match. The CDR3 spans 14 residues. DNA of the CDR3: TGTGCCAGCAGTTACGGACAGGGACATCAGCCCCAGCATTTT. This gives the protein CASSYGQGHQPQHF.

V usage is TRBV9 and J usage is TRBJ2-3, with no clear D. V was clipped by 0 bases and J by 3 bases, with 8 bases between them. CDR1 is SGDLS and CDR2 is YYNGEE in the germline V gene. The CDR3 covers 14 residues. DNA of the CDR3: TGTGCCAGCAGCGTAGGAGGCCCGACAGATACGCAGTATTTT. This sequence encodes CASSVGGPTDTQYF. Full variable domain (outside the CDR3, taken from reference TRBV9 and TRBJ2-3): DSGVTQTPKHLITATGQRVTLRCSPRSGDLSVYWYQQSLDQGLQFLIQYYNGEERAKGNILERFSAQQFPDLHSELNLSSLELGDSALYFCASSVGGPTDTQYFGPGTRLTVL.

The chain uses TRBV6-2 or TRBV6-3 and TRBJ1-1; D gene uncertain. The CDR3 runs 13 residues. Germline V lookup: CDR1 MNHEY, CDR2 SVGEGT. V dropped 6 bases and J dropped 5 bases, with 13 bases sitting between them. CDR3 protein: CASSPRGWTEAFF. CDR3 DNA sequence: TGTGCCAGCAGCCCCAGAGGTTGGACTGAAGCTTTCTTT.

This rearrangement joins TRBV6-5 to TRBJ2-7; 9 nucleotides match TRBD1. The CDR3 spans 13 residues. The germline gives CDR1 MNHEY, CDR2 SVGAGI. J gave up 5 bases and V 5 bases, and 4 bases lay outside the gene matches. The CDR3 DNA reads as TGTGCCAGCAGTCGGACAGGGGCCCACGAGCAGTACTTC. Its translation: CASSRTGAHEQYF.

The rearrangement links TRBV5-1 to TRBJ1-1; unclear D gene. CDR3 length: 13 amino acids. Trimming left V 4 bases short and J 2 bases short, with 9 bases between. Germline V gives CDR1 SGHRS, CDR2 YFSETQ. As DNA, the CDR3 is TGCGCCAGCAGCGTGACGGGTAACACTGAAGCTTTCTTT. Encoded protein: CASSVTGNTEAFF.

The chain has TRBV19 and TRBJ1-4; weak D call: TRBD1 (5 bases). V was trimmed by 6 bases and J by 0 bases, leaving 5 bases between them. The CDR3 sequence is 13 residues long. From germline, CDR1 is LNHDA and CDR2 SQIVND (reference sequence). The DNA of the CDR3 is TGTGCCAGTAGGACAGCAACTAATGAAAAACTGTTTTTT. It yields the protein CASRTATNEKLFF.

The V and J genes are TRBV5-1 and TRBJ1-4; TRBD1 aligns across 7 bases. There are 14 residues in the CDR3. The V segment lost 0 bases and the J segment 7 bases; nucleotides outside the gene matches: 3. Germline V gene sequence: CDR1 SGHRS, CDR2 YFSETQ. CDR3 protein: CASSLGGGGEKLFF. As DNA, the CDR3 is TGCGCCAGCAGCTTGGGAGGGGGCGGTGAAAAACTGTTTTTT. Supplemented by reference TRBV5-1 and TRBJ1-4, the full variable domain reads KAGVTQTPRYLIKTRGQQVTLSCSPISGHRSVSWYQQTPGQGLQFLFEYFSETQRNKGNFPGRFSGRQFSNSRSEMNVSTLELGDSALYLCASSLGGGGEKLFFGSGTQLSVL.

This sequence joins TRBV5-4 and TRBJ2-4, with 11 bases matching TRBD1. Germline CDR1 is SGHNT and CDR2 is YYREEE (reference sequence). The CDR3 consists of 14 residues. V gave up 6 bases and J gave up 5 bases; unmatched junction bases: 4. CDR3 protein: CASTRTGGENIQYF. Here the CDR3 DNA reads TGTGCCAGCACCCGGACAGGGGGCGAAAACATTCAGTACTTC.

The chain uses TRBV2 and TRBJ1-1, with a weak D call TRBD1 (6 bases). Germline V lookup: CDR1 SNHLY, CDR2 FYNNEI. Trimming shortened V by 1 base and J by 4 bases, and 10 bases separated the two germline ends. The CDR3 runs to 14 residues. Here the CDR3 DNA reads TGTGCCAGCAGTGAAGAGGGACATATCACTGAAGCTTTCTTT. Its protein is CASSEEGHITEAFF.

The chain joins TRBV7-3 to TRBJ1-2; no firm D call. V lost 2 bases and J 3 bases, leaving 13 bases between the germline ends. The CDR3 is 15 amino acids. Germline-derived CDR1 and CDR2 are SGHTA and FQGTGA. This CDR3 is CASSLGPFGDYGYTF. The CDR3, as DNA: TGTGCCAGCAGCTTAGGACCTTTCGGGGACTATGGCTACACCTTC.

The CDR3 reads CASSIGGSSYEQYF. CDR3 sequence (DNA): TGTGCCAGTAGTATAGGCGGGAGCTCCTACGAGCAGTACTTC. The V gene is TRBV19, the J gene TRBJ2-7; 7 nucleotides line up with TRBD2. Germline V gene lookup returns CDR1 LNHDA and CDR2 SQIVND (reference sequence). The CDR3 contains 14 residues. The junction had 0 bases not matched to a gene; V was cut back by 1 base and J by 0 bases.

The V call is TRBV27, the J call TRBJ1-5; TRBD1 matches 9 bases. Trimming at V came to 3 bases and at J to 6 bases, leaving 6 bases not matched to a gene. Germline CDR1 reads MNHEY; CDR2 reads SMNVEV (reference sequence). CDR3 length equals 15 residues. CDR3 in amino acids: CASSLTGTGIQPQHF. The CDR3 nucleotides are TGTGCCAGCAGTTTGACCGGGACAGGGATTCAGCCCCAGCATTTT.